This TCR beta chain comes out of a study of T cells in localized non-small cell lung cancer. This table comes from immunoSEQ multiplex PCR, and its TCRdb copy is limited to in-frame clones, with some not included. The data contain under 2,000 clones, roughly 24% of them singletons. This CDR3 has 15 amino acids. The V gene end was trimmed by 7 bases and the J gene end by 4 bases; junction bases not matched to a gene: 10. The chain carries TRBV6-7 and TRBJ2-3, with 8 bases aligning to TRBD2. Being an ORF, TRBV6-7 has a function that is uncertain. The receptor comes from a female donor of 60 years or more with stage II squamous cell lung carcinoma. Sequences were derived from lung tumor tissue, sampled before any cancer treatment. The CDR3 bases are TGTGCCAGCAATCCTCCGGGACTAGTACCAGATACGCAGTATTTT. This translates into CASNPPGLVPDTQYF.